These 20 T cell receptor beta chains share one sample of origin, sequenced in a study of blood T cell repertoires in COVID-19. TCRdb's table, derived via immunoSEQ multiplex PCR, lists solely in-frame clones and lacks some. The table includes approximately 230,000 clones, approximately 90% detected once. The specimen was peripheral blood. These receptors were taken from a man younger than 40 who had recovered from COVID-19.

J is TRBJ1-2 and V is TRBV30, with D possibly TRBD1 on 6 matching bases. Germline V gene sequence: CDR1 GTSNPN, CDR2 SVGIG (reference sequence). The CDR3 has 12 amino acids. The V end lost 5 bases, the J end lost 3 bases, and 10 bases lay between the germline ends. The CDR3 spells CAWEQGDYGYTF. The CDR3 nucleotides are TGTGCCTGGGAACAGGGAGACTATGGCTACACCTTC.

The V call is TRBV6-5, the J call TRBJ1-6; weak D call: TRBD1 (5 bases). Trimming removed 6 bases from V and 9 bases from J, with 18 bases in between. The CDR3 length is 15 residues. Germline loops: CDR1 MNHEY, CDR2 SVGAGI. In nucleotides, the CDR3 is TGTGCCAGCAGCGGAACAGGCCCCGAAATTTCACCCCTCCACTTT. It encodes CASSGTGPEISPLHF.

CDR3 sequence: CARRSGLANSSTDTQYF. CDR3 bases: TGTGCCAGGAGATCCGGACTAGCGAATTCTAGCACAGATACGCAGTATTTT. V and J are TRBV27 and TRBJ2-3, with 9 bases lining up with TRBD2. CDR3 length equals 17 residues. CDR1 is MNHEY and CDR2 is SMNVEV in the germline V gene (reference sequence). Trimming took 9 bases from V and 0 from J; bases not matched to a gene: 13.

V usage is TRBV24-1 and J usage is TRBJ1-1, with 7 bases fitting TRBD1. The CDR3 totals 17 residues. Per germline, CDR1 KGHDR and CDR2 SFDVKD. J gave up 4 bases and V 8 bases, and 18 bases lay outside the gene matches. The CDR3 DNA reads as TGTGCCACCACTGGCCCTGACAGGGCCGGTGGCGGCACTGAAGCTTTCTTT. Translating it yields CATTGPDRAGGGTEAFF.

This chain uses TRBV6-5 with TRBJ1-6; D gene unclear. Germline loops: CDR1 MNHEY, CDR2 SVGAGI. The CDR3 covers 15 residues. Trimming pared 0 bases from V and 9 bases from J, leaving 12 bases between. CDR3 coding DNA: TGTGCCAGCAGTTACTCGTCGGCGGTGGGTTCACCCCTCCACTTT. Residues: CASSYSSAVGSPLHF.

This clone was recorded only once. The chain employs TRBV3-1 (or the pseudogene TRBV3-2) and TRBJ1-5; no clear D gene. The length of the CDR3 is 18 residues. In germline, CDR1 is LGHDT, CDR2 YNNKEL (reference sequence). With 0 bases removed from V and 1 base from J, the gap between germline ends came to 16 bases. The CDR3 nucleotides read TGTGCCAGCAGCCAAGAATCACCTTGGCAGGCCAGCAATCAGCCCCAGCATTTT. Its protein is CASSQESPWQASNQPQHF.

V and J are TRBV18 and TRBJ2-2, with 8 nucleotides matching TRBD1. CDR3 length: 17 residues. Germline trimming cut 6 bases from V and 5 bases from J; bases unmatched to any gene: 14. CDR1 is KGHSH and CDR2 is LQKENI in the germline V gene. CDR3 sequence reads: CASSHRFQGADTGELFF. The DNA of the CDR3 is TGTGCCAGCTCCCATCGCTTCCAGGGGGCAGATACCGGGGAGCTGTTTTTT. The full variable domain, with the rest looked up from reference TRBV18 and TRBJ2-2, is NAGVMQNPRHLVRRRGQEARLRCSPMKGHSHVYWYRQLPEEGLKFMVYLQKENIIDESGMPKERFSAEFPKEGPSILRIQQVVRGDSAAYFCASSHRFQGADTGELFFGEGSRLTVL.

The chain has TRBV5-4 and TRBJ2-1; TRBD1 matches 9 bases. This CDR3 comprises 16 residues. The germline V gene encodes CDR1 SGHNT and CDR2 YYREEE (reference sequence). V shed 4 bases and J 5 bases; nucleotides not matched to a gene: 10. The CDR3 spells CASSPGDRGLDNEQFF. The CDR3 DNA sequence: TGTGCCAGCAGCCCCGGTGACAGGGGGTTGGACAATGAGCAGTTCTTC.

CDR3 bases: TGTGCCAGCTCACCACCGGCCCGTACTACGAACACTGAAGCTTTCTTT. Translating it yields CASSPPARTTNTEAFF. V is TRBV18 and J is TRBJ1-1; the D is unclear. The V and J ends lost 0 bases and 1 base respectively, with 12 bases between them. The CDR3 is 16 amino acids. Germline lookup yields CDR1 KGHSH and CDR2 LQKENI.

The V and J genes are TRBV7-8 and TRBJ1-5; 8 bases map to TRBD1. The CDR3 is 14 residues long. V was pared by 3 bases and J by 8 bases, with 6 bases of the junction left unmatched. In germline, CDR1 is SGHVS, CDR2 FQNEAQ. CDR3 coding DNA: TGTGCCAGCAGCTTCCAGGGGGCCGCAGAGCCCCAGCATTTT. This gives the protein CASSFQGAAEPQHF.

V gene TRBV5-1 combines with J gene TRBJ1-6, with D possibly matching TRBD1 (5 bases). Germline V gene lookup returns CDR1 SGHRS and CDR2 YFSETQ. The CDR3 length is 17 residues. Trimming shortened V by 0 bases and J by 8 bases, and 18 bases separated the two germline ends. The CDR3: CASSLGRSGTGDSPLHF. The CDR3 DNA reads as TGCGCCAGCAGCTTGGGGAGGTCCGGGACGGGAGATTCACCCCTCCACTTT. The variable domain in full, completed from reference TRBV5-1 and TRBJ1-6, reads KAGVTQTPRYLIKTRGQQVTLSCSPISGHRSVSWYQQTPGQGLQFLFEYFSETQRNKGNFPGRFSGRQFSNSRSEMNVSTLELGDSALYLCASSLGRSGTGDSPLHFGNGTRLTVT.

The chain employs TRBV3-1 (or the pseudogene TRBV3-2) and TRBJ2-7, with D perhaps matching TRBD2 (5 bases). Looked up from germline, CDR1 is LGHDT and CDR2 is YNNKEL (reference sequence). V was pared by 4 bases and J by 1 base, with 11 bases between. The CDR3 length is 14 residues. This chain's CDR3 is CASSPLSGSYEQYF. The CDR3 DNA reads as TGTGCCAGCAGCCCACTGTCGGGGTCCTACGAGCAGTACTTC.

This clone was observed once. Written as DNA, the CDR3 is TGTGCCAGCGGAGACTTAAGCTCTGGAAACACCATATATTTT. Translated, it gives CASGDLSSGNTIYF. The J gene is TRBJ1-3, the V gene TRBV6-5; D is uncertain. V was trimmed by 8 bases and J by 0 bases, leaving 11 bases between them. CDR1 and CDR2 from the germline V gene are MNHEY and SVGAGI. The CDR3 extends over 14 amino acids.

The J gene is TRBJ1-1, the V gene TRBV29-1; TRBD1 aligns across 8 bases. This CDR3 spans 14 amino acids. CDR1 is SQVTM, CDR2 ANQGSEA, per germline. Trimming took 6 bases from V and 3 from J; bases not matched to a gene: 9. The CDR3 DNA sequence: TGCAGCGTAACCTCAGGGGGCTCGGACACTGAAGCTTTCTTT. Translated, it gives CSVTSGGSDTEAFF.

The CDR3: CASSLGTTSGSSYNEQFF. CDR3 DNA sequence: TGTGCCAGCAGCTTAGGCACCACTAGCGGCAGCTCCTACAATGAGCAGTTCTTC. The gene calls are TRBV7-9 and TRBJ2-1; 8 nucleotides line up with TRBD2. The CDR3 contains 18 residues. Germline V gene sequence: CDR1 SEHNR, CDR2 FQNEAQ (reference sequence). V was pared by 1 base and J by 0 bases, with 8 bases of the junction left unmatched. Looking up the rest from reference TRBV7-9 and TRBJ2-1 gives the full variable domain: DTGVSQNPRHKITKRGQNVTFRCDPISEHNRLYWYRQTLGQGPEFLTYFQNEAQLEKSRLLSDRFSAERPKGSFSTLEIQRTEQGDSAMYLCASSLGTTSGSSYNEQFFGPGTRLTVL.

The chain combines TRBV21-1 with TRBJ2-1; TRBD2 was called by the table and not checked on the DNA. TRBV21-1 constitutes a pseudogene. This CDR3 is 14 amino acids long. CDR3 residues: CASSVRGYYNEQFF. CDR3 sequence (DNA): TGTGCCAGCAGCGTTCGCGGTTACTACAATGAGCAGTTCTTC.

The V and J genes are TRBV6-5 and TRBJ1-5; D perhaps matches TRBD1 (6 bases). Germline values: CDR1 MNHEY, CDR2 SVGAGI. V was trimmed by 4 bases and J by 12 bases, leaving 16 bases between them. The length of the CDR3 is 13 residues. As DNA, the CDR3 is TGTGCCAGCAGTTCTGGACAGACTCATTTCCAGCATTTT. It encodes CASSSGQTHFQHF.

The CDR3 protein is CASSRQPNTEAFF. The DNA of the CDR3 is TGTGCCAGCTCTCGACAGCCGAACACTGAAGCTTTCTTT. The chain is built from TRBV5-5 and TRBJ1-1, with D perhaps TRBD1 (5 bases). The germline CDR1 and CDR2 sequences are SGHKS and YYEKEE (reference sequence). This CDR3 has 13 residues. V was cut by 7 bases and J by 1 base, with 11 bases left in between.

The genes are TRBV6-1 and TRBJ1-1; 8 positions agree with TRBD1. V gave up 1 base and J gave up 4 bases; unmatched junction bases: 5. There are 15 residues in the CDR3. CDR1 is MNHNS, CDR2 SASEGT, per germline. The CDR3 DNA sequence: TGTGCCAGCAGTGAAGGTCAGGGGGCGATCACTGAAGCTTTCTTT. Translation gives CASSEGQGAITEAFF.

The chain combines TRBV4-1 with TRBJ2-1, with 8 nucleotides matching TRBD2. The CDR3 has 18 amino acids. Germline CDR1 MGHRA, CDR2 YSYEKL. Trimming cost V 4 bases and J 7 bases; bases outside gene matches: 18. CDR3 sequence: CASSPLYSIRGGVNEQFF. CDR3 nucleotides: TGCGCCAGCAGCCCACTCTATAGTATCCGGGGGGGCGTGAATGAGCAGTTCTTC.